This T cell receptor beta chain came from a study of T cell changes during pregnancy in multiple sclerosis. The CDR3 spans 14 residues. Trimming took off 2 bases at V and 9 bases at J, with 11 bases between the two ends. Germline CDR1 and CDR2: MNHEY and SMNVEV (reference sequence). TCRdb's copy holds only in-frame clones and misses some; the assay was immunoSEQ multiplex PCR. The sample yields around 100,000 clones, about 89% seen once. The chain combines TRBV27 with TRBJ1-6; D is undetermined. This sequence was found in a female donor with multiple sclerosis, enrolled in a pregnancy study. The specimen was peripheral blood, collected after pregnancy. DNA of the CDR3: TGTGCCAGCAGTTTACCAGGTTTGGGTTCACCCCTCCACTTT. It codes for CASSLPGLGSPLHF.